This TCR beta chain came from a study of tumor and adjacent non-tumor tissue in lung cancer. The overall study: The patients, 10 to 11 men and 5 women, were roughly 30 to 76 with stage I to III disease.

V was trimmed by 5 bases and J by 5 bases, leaving 18 bases between them. The CDR3 length is 16 residues. Germline V lookup: CDR1 MNHNY, CDR2 SVGAGI (reference sequence). This sample's RNA came from whole unsorted tissue. This non-tumor lung sample came from over 3 cm beyond the tumor edge. Concerning this clonotype: Since no conserved phenylalanine or tryptophan closes the CDR3, a read error is the likely cause.

Three rounds of nested PCR, following a modified ARM-PCR protocol, produced the TCRbeta library. TCRdb ran MiXCR on the multiplex PCR reads and lists one entry per CDR3 protein. The sample gives tens of thousands of distinct CDR3 sequences, more than 60% of which show up once; 15% to 20% is in the top ten. The V call is TRBV6-6, the J call TRBJ1-4; perhaps TRBD1 as D (6 bases). The clonotype originates from a woman aged 40 to 50 with non-small cell lung cancer. Sequenced material: distant non-tumor lung tissue. This CDR3 is CASSHGETGPNEKLFS. The CDR3 region has the DNA TGTGCCAGCAGTCACGGGGAGACAGGACCGAATGAAAAACTGTTTTCT.